This is a list of T cell receptor beta chains from one sample in a study of T cells after yellow fever vaccination. TCRdb independently ran MiXCR on the 5' RACE reads; one entry per CDR3 protein. The sample lists some 97,000 distinct CDR3 sequences, 4.5% to 6% occurring once. The sequencing here drew on CD8+ T cells sorted from PBMCs, taken 10 days after the yellow fever booster vaccination. Receptor source: a man aged 18 to 30 who received the YFV17D yellow fever vaccine. The CDR3 runs from the conserved cysteine through the conserved F or W. A D gene is named only where the DNA matches it firmly. Rows may omit the clone size; those that give it use once, few, many or a size class.

d_gene	abundance	v_gene	j_gene	CDR3nt	CDR3aa
NA	few	TRBV24-1	TRBJ1-2	TGTGCCACCAGTGATGGGACATATGGCTACACCTTC	CATSDGTYGYTF
TRBD1	few	TRBV5-5	TRBJ2-7	TGTGCCAGCAGCTTGGCAGGGGGCGGTTTCTACGAGCAGTACTTC	CASSLAGGGFYEQYF
NA	few	TRBV7-9	TRBJ2-1	TGTGCCAGCAGCCGGACAGGGAGGGTTGAGCAGTTCTTC	CASSRTGRVEQFF
NA	NA	TRBV3-1	TRBJ2-1	TGTGCCAGCAGCGGGCCCTTCGGGTGGGATGAGCAGTTCTTC	CASSGPFGWDEQFF
NA	NA	TRBV12-3/TRBV12-4	TRBJ2-7	TGTGCCAGCACTGACGGGTTCACGGGACAAGACTACGAGCAGTACTTC	CASTDGFTGQDYEQYF
TRBD1	NA	TRBV20-1	TRBJ2-7	TGCAGTGCTAGCGGGACAGGGGCTTCCTACGAGCAGTACTTC	CSASGTGASYEQYF
NA	NA	TRBV19	TRBJ1-5	TGTGCCAGTAGTATGAGGTTGAGCAATCAGCCCCAGCATTTT	CASSMRLSNQPQHF
TRBD2	many	TRBV6-2/TRBV6-3	TRBJ2-1	TGTGCCAGCAGTCCCGGACTAGCAGCAGGAGAGCAGTTCTTC	CASSPGLAAGEQFF
NA	few	TRBV7-6	TRBJ1-1	TGTGCCAGCAGCTCCCCTTATGGCACTGAAGCTTTCTTT	CASSSPYGTEAFF
NA	NA	TRBV29-1	TRBJ2-6	TGCAGCGTTGAAGATAAAGGGTCTGGGGCCAACGTCCTGACTTTC	CSVEDKGSGANVLTF